The 31 T cell receptor beta chains listed next were all sequenced from one sample in a study of neoadjuvant anti-PD-1 for oral cavity cancer. The time point: after neoadjuvant nivolumab, at surgical resection. Measured with immunoSEQ multiplex PCR; TCRdb has only the in-frame clones, and not every one. The profile shows around 67,000 clones, 86% of them singletons. Material: PBMCs, obtained after nivolumab (anti-PD-1) treatment. The receptors shown here come from a person aged 40 to 85 with oral cavity squamous cell carcinoma.

V gene TRBV7-9 combines with J gene TRBJ2-7; TRBD1 aligns across 9 bases. After removal of 3 bases from V and 7 bases from J, the junction contained 4 bases not matched to a gene. CDR3 length equals 13 residues. Germline CDR1 and CDR2: SEHNR and FQNEAQ (reference sequence). The CDR3 DNA reads TGTGCCAGCAGCTTGGGACAGGGCTTAGAGCAGTACTTC. This translates into CASSLGQGLEQYF.

The genes are TRBV11-1 and TRBJ2-7; a weak D match, TRBD1 (5 bases). The CDR3 contains 12 residues. Germline lookup yields CDR1 SGHAT and CDR2 FQDESV (reference sequence). V dropped 3 bases and J dropped 4 bases, with 7 bases sitting between them. CDR3 sequence reads: CASSFTGYEQYF. DNA for the CDR3: TGTGCCAGCAGCTTTACAGGTTACGAGCAGTACTTC.

V and J are TRBV10-3 and TRBJ2-3; D perhaps matches TRBD2 (6 bases). In germline, CDR1 is ENHRY, CDR2 SYGVKD. This CDR3 contains 19 residues. The V end lost 3 bases, the J end lost 0 bases, and 22 bases lay between the germline ends. CDR3 loop: CAISDSDVTSWGSTDTQYF. Here the CDR3 DNA reads TGTGCCATCAGTGATTCGGACGTAACTAGCTGGGGAAGCACAGATACGCAGTATTTT.

This clone was seen once. V gene TRBV27 combines with J gene TRBJ2-7, with D unclear. V was shortened by 2 bases and J by 0 bases, with 8 bases between the two germline ends. Germline CDR1 is MNHEY and CDR2 is SMNVEV (reference sequence). The CDR3 totals 14 residues. The CDR3 sequence: CASSLGPFSYEQYF. In DNA, the CDR3 is TGTGCCAGCAGTTTAGGCCCCTTCTCCTACGAGCAGTACTTC.

The chain joins TRBV5-1 to TRBJ1-5; the D is unclear. The CDR3 is 13 residues long. V was cut by 3 bases and J by 1 base, with 5 bases left in between. CDR1 and CDR2 (germline): SGHRS, YFSETQ. CDR3 sequence reads: CASSSDSNQPQHF. The DNA for the CDR3 is TGCGCCAGCAGCTCGGACAGCAATCAGCCCCAGCATTTT.

This clone was observed a few times. J is TRBJ1-2 and V is TRBV5-4; D gene ambiguous. CDR1 is SGHNT and CDR2 is YYREEE in the germline V gene (reference sequence). Trimming removed 0 bases at V and 8 bases at J, with 14 bases between. The CDR3 loop spans 14 amino acids. CDR3 bases: TGTGCCAGCAGCTTGGCCGGAGTTCGGAGAGGCTACACCTTC. This codes for CASSLAGVRRGYTF.

The table lists this clone with a count of one. The V call is TRBV19, the J call TRBJ1-5; D possibly corresponds to TRBD1 (5 bases). Germline-derived CDR1 and CDR2 are LNHDA and SQIVND (reference sequence). V was cut by 3 bases and J by 4 bases, with 16 bases left in between. This CDR3 contains 16 residues. The CDR3 here is CASSMTGEGENQPQHF. The CDR3 DNA follows: TGTGCCAGTAGTATGACGGGGGAAGGTGAAAATCAGCCCCAGCATTTT.

The chain joins TRBV9 to TRBJ2-6; D call uncertain. Trimming shortened V by 4 bases and J by 15 bases, and 20 bases separated the two germline ends. Per the germline V gene, CDR1 is SGDLS and CDR2 is YYNGEE. There are 14 residues in the CDR3. CDR3 residues: CASSSTSDGLSLTF. In DNA, the CDR3 is TGTGCCAGCAGCTCAACATCAGACGGGCTCTCCCTGACTTTC.

The J gene is TRBJ2-1, the V gene TRBV6-1; 7 bases agree with TRBD1. V shed 1 base and J 9 bases; nucleotides not matched to a gene: 12. Per the germline V gene, CDR1 is MNHNS and CDR2 is SASEGT. The CDR3 runs to 16 residues. The CDR3 DNA sequence: TGTGCCAGCAGTGAAGGGGATGGGACAGTTCTCGTTGAGCAGTTCTTC. Its translation is CASSEGDGTVLVEQFF.

V gene TRBV2 combines with J gene TRBJ1-4, with a weak D call TRBD1 (6 bases). The V gene's germline CDR1 is SNHLY and CDR2 FYNNEI. V lost 6 bases, J lost 9 bases, and 14 bases lay in between. The CDR3 contains 13 residues. The CDR3 coding sequence is TGTGCCAGCAGCAACCGGGACACCCAAAAACTGTTTTTT. It yields the protein CASSNRDTQKLFF.

For the CDR3, the DNA is TGTGCCAGCAGTTTAGTGGGGGCAGCTAATGAAAAACTGTTTTTT. Its protein product is CASSLVGAANEKLFF. V usage is TRBV28 and J usage is TRBJ1-4, with a possible D match to TRBD1 (6 bases). This CDR3 is built from 15 residues. Trimming removed 2 bases at V and 3 bases at J, with 10 bases between. Per germline, CDR1 MDHEN and CDR2 SYDVKM.

The CDR3 coding sequence is TGCGCCAGCAGCTTAGCGGGGAGGGGAGAGACCCAGTACTTC. Translation: CASSLAGRGETQYF. The V gene is TRBV5-1, the J gene TRBJ2-5, with 7 bases that match TRBD2. V lost 2 bases and J lost 4; bases outside the gene matches: 5. CDR1 is SGHRS, CDR2 YFSETQ, per germline. This CDR3 contains 14 residues. Using reference TRBV5-1 and TRBJ2-5 for the parts outside the CDR3, the full variable domain is KAGVTQTPRYLIKTRGQQVTLSCSPISGHRSVSWYQQTPGQGLQFLFEYFSETQRNKGNFPGRFSGRQFSNSRSEMNVSTLELGDSALYLCASSLAGRGETQYFGPGTRLLVL.

V usage is TRBV29-1 and J usage is TRBJ1-3, with unresolved D. The CDR3 consists of 13 residues. Germline CDR1 reads SQVTM; CDR2 reads ANQGSEA. V lost 4 bases and J lost 0, with 7 bases in between. CDR3 loop: CSVVENSGNTIYF. CDR3 nucleotide sequence: TGCAGCGTTGTGGAGAACTCTGGAAACACCATATATTTT. The full variable domain, its missing parts supplied by reference TRBV29-1 and TRBJ1-3, is SAVISQKPSRDICQRGTSLTIQCQVDSQVTMMFWYRQQPGQSLTLIATANQGSEATYESGFVIDKFPISRPNLTFSTLTVSNMSPEDSSIYLCSVVENSGNTIYFGEGSWLTVV.

The rearrangement links TRBV11-2 to TRBJ1-2; 7 bases agree with TRBD1. CDR3 size: 16 residues. Trimming at V came to 4 bases and at J to 0 bases, leaving 8 bases not matched to a gene. The germline gives CDR1 SGHAT, CDR2 FQNNGV. The CDR3, as DNA: TGTGCCAGCAGCTCATACAGGGGCAGAGCTAACTATGGCTACACCTTC. This sequence encodes CASSSYRGRANYGYTF.

The chain links TRBV18 to TRBJ2-5; weak D call: TRBD2 (6 bases). The germline gives CDR1 KGHSH, CDR2 LQKENI. CDR3 length equals 17 residues. Deletions cut 1 base from V and 5 bases from J, with 20 bases between. This CDR3 reads CASSPRVSAGSRETQYF. The CDR3 coding sequence is TGTGCCAGCTCACCACGGGTTAGCGCCGGGAGTCGGGAGACCCAGTACTTC. The variable domain in full, with the rest retrieved from reference TRBV18 and TRBJ2-5, is NAGVMQNPRHLVRRRGQEARLRCSPMKGHSHVYWYRQLPEEGLKFMVYLQKENIIDESGMPKERFSAEFPKEGPSILRIQQVVRGDSAAYFCASSPRVSAGSRETQYFGPGTRLLVL.

The rearrangement uses TRBV10-1 and TRBJ2-7; weak D call: TRBD1 (6 bases). CDR1 is WNHNN and CDR2 is SYGVQD in the germline V gene (reference sequence). This CDR3 comprises 12 residues. V was clipped by 7 bases and J by 2 bases, with 9 bases between them. CDR3 loop: CASITGTYEQYF. DNA for the CDR3: TGCGCCAGCATTACAGGGACCTACGAGCAGTACTTC.

Only one count was recorded for this clone. J is TRBJ1-2 and V is TRBV5-4; possibly TRBD1 for D (5 bases). Trimming cost V 1 base and J 4 bases, with 8 bases left between them. This CDR3 comprises 13 residues. The germline V gene has CDR1 SGHNT and CDR2 YYREEE (reference sequence). Written as DNA, the CDR3 is TGTGCCAGCAGCTTGTCGGGGGGCTATGGCTACACCTTC. Translation gives CASSLSGGYGYTF. Supplemented by reference TRBV5-4 and TRBJ1-2, the full variable domain reads ETGVTQSPTHLIKTRGQQVTLRCSSQSGHNTVSWYQQALGQGPQFIFQYYREEENGRGNFPPRFSGLQFPNYSSELNVNALELDDSALYLCASSLSGGYGYTFGSGTRLTVV.

In this sample, this clone turned up a few times. J is TRBJ1-3 and V is TRBV4-1; D possibly corresponds to TRBD1 (6 bases). The CDR3 spans 15 residues. Trimming removed 4 bases at V and 4 bases at J, with 14 bases between. The germline CDR1 and CDR2 sequences are MGHRA and YSYEKL. Here the CDR3 DNA reads TGCGCCAGCAGCCTCGAGGGGGACTTGGGAAACACCATATATTTT. Amino acids: CASSLEGDLGNTIYF.

This clone was seen only once. The chain employs TRBV28 and TRBJ2-5, with D possibly TRBD1 on 6 matching bases. The germline V gene encodes CDR1 MDHEN and CDR2 SYDVKM. CDR3 length: 14 residues. Trimming removed 3 bases at V and 2 bases at J, with 10 bases between. CDR3 loop: CASSFAGQQETQYF. DNA of the CDR3: TGTGCCAGCAGTTTCGCTGGACAGCAAGAGACCCAGTACTTC.

This chain uses TRBV28 with TRBJ1-5; D is ambiguous. The germline gives CDR1 MDHEN, CDR2 SYDVKM. The CDR3 totals 16 residues. V lost 6 bases and J 4 bases, leaving 19 bases between the germline ends. CDR3 loop: CASRNSLATANQPQHF. The CDR3 DNA is TGTGCCAGCAGGAACTCATTGGCGACGGCGAATCAGCCCCAGCATTTT.

V gene TRBV20-1 combines with J gene TRBJ2-7; D call uncertain. Germline V gives CDR1 DFQATT, CDR2 SNEGSKA (reference sequence). CDR3 length: 10 amino acids. V lost 5 bases and J 3 bases, leaving 5 bases between the germline ends. CDR3 DNA sequence: TGCAGTGCTTTCGACTACGAGCAGTACTTC. Its protein is CSAFDYEQYF.

This clone was picked up one time. V is TRBV7-3 and J is TRBJ1-2; D perhaps matches TRBD1 (5 bases). Germline V gives CDR1 SGHTA, CDR2 FQGTGA. V lost 5 bases to trimming and J lost 0 bases, with 13 bases between them. The CDR3 loop spans 15 amino acids. The CDR3 DNA reads as TGTGCCAGCAGCCCCGGGACGGACCCTAACTATGGCTACACCTTC. Translation gives CASSPGTDPNYGYTF.

This chain connects TRBV10-3 to TRBJ1-3; no clear D. Per the germline V gene, CDR1 is ENHRY and CDR2 is SYGVKD. The V gene lost 7 bases and the J gene lost 4 bases, with 20 bases spanning the gap. The CDR3 spans 16 residues. The CDR3 region has the DNA TGTGCCATCAAAGCCCCGGAGGCTTCGTCCGGAAACACCATATATTTT. It yields the protein CAIKAPEASSGNTIYF.

The chain carries TRBV28 and TRBJ1-2; no reliable D call. The V and J ends lost 8 bases and 7 bases respectively, with 14 bases between them. The germline V gene has CDR1 MDHEN and CDR2 SYDVKM. CDR3 length: 12 residues. The CDR3 DNA follows: TGTGCCAGCGAGGAGGGTAATCGTGGCTACACCTTC. It specifies CASEEGNRGYTF.

This clone was picked up a small number of times. The V call is TRBV7-2, the J call TRBJ2-2; D is unresolved. Trimming took off 2 bases at V and 3 bases at J, with 10 bases between the two ends. The germline gives CDR1 SGHTA, CDR2 FQGNSA. The CDR3 runs to 15 residues. The CDR3: CASSLYRTYTGELFF. The CDR3 coding sequence is TGTGCCAGCAGCTTATACCGGACGTACACCGGGGAGCTGTTTTTT.

The V and J genes are TRBV19 and TRBJ1-4; 11 bases line up with TRBD1. The CDR3 extends over 17 amino acids. Germline assignment: CDR1 LNHDA and CDR2 SQIVND (reference sequence). With V trimmed by 5 bases and J by 8 bases, 13 bases remained unmatched. CDR3 residues: CASSVGQGAFQGEKLFF. CDR3 DNA: TGTGCCAGTAGTGTCGGACAGGGGGCCTTCCAAGGGGAAAAACTGTTTTTT.

This clone came up once. The V gene is TRBV5-1, the J gene TRBJ2-4, with a weak D call TRBD1 (6 bases). Germline V gene lookup returns CDR1 SGHRS and CDR2 YFSETQ. V lost 4 bases to trimming and J lost 1 base, with 12 bases between them. The CDR3 loop spans 15 amino acids. The CDR3 coding sequence is TGCGCCAGCAGCCAGGGGATGGGGGCCAAAAACATTCAGTACTTC. Protein product: CASSQGMGAKNIQYF.

The CDR3 region is CAWSSLRSYGYTF. The CDR3 DNA follows: TGTGCCTGGAGTAGCCTGCGAAGCTATGGCTACACCTTC. The chain joins TRBV30 to TRBJ1-2; D unclear. The CDR3 consists of 13 residues. Trimming removed 2 bases from V and 4 bases from J, with 11 bases in between. Germline V gene sequence: CDR1 GTSNPN, CDR2 SVGIG (reference sequence).

This clone came up once. The V and J genes are TRBV6-6 and TRBJ2-2; D unclear. V was trimmed by 5 bases and J by 2 bases, leaving 12 bases between them. The length of the CDR3 is 15 residues. The germline V gene has CDR1 MNHNY and CDR2 SVGAGI (reference sequence). The CDR3 sequence: CASSMYDFNTGELFF. CDR3 sequence (DNA): TGTGCCAGCAGTATGTACGACTTCAACACCGGGGAGCTGTTTTTT.

The chain combines TRBV6-6 with TRBJ1-1; possible D gene TRBD1, 6 bases. Germline CDR1 MNHNY, CDR2 SVGAGI (reference sequence). Trimming shortened V by 5 bases and J by 1 base, and 8 bases separated the two germline ends. This CDR3 comprises 13 residues. Here the CDR3 reads CASSTTGNTEAFF. The CDR3 DNA sequence: TGTGCCAGCAGTACGACAGGGAACACTGAAGCTTTCTTT.

The chain has TRBV6-5 and TRBJ2-1; D may be TRBD1 (5 bases). This CDR3 region has 15 residues. Trimming pared 4 bases from V and 0 bases from J, leaving 10 bases between. Germline-derived CDR1 and CDR2 are MNHEY and SVGAGI. CDR3 sequence: CASSFRQSSYNEQFF. Written as DNA, the CDR3 is TGTGCCAGCAGTTTCCGACAGAGCTCCTACAATGAGCAGTTCTTC.